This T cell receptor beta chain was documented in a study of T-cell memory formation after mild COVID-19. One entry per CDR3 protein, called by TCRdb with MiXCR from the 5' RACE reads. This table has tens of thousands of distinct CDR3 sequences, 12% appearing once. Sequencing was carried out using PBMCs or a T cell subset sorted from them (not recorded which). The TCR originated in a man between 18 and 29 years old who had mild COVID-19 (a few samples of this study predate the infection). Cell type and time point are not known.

This CDR3 is CASSEAAYDFNSPLHF. The CDR3 coding sequence is TGTGCCAGCAGTGAGGCAGCCTATGACTTTAATTCACCCCTCCACTTT. V gene TRBV2 combines with J gene TRBJ1-6; D is ambiguous. V shed 3 bases and J shed 6 bases, with 15 bases lying between them. Germline CDR1 is SNHLY and CDR2 is FYNNEI. The CDR3 is 16 residues long.